This is a list of T cell receptor beta chains from one sample in a study of metastatic and nonmetastatic thyroid tumors. TCRdb reassembled clones from the PCR reads with MiXCR. Of fewer than 35,000 clones in the sample, roughly 18% were seen once. Sequences were obtained from blood. These receptors came from a female donor with papillary thyroid cancer or a benign thyroid nodule (not recorded which). Some clones in this sample may be carry-over from other donors' samples. Each CDR3 is given with its conserved first and last residue. Fields, in order: V gene, J gene, D gene, clone size, CDR3 protein, CDR3 DNA. D genes are given only for firm matches. Not all rows give a size; the values are once, few, many and, for expanded clones, a class.

>TRBV10-1|TRBJ1-1|TRBD1|few
CAIIPGQTREAFF
TGCGCCATCATCCCGGGACAGACCCGTGAAGCTTTCTTT
>TRBV7-8|TRBJ2-1|NA|many
CASSPVEGGLPIDEQFF
TGTGCCAGCAGCCCAGTTGAGGGGGGGCTTCCTATCGATGAGCAGTTCTTC
>TRBV11-3|TRBJ2-3|NA|NA
CASSLRRAGTDTQYF
TGTGCCAGCAGCTTAAGGAGGGCTGGCACAGATACGCAGTATTTT
>TRBV6-1|TRBJ2-2|NA|few
CATQVVRGDTGELFF
TGTGCCACCCAGGTCGTTAGGGGGGACACCGGGGAGCTGTTTTTT
>TRBV10-1|TRBJ2-5|NA|many
CASSESGNRVQETQYF
TGCGCCAGCAGTGAGTCGGGGAACAGGGTTCAAGAGACCCAGTACTTC
>TRBV5-1|TRBJ2-7|NA|NA
CASSLARANEQYF
TGCGCCAGCAGCTTGGCCAGGGCAAACGAGCAGTACTTC
>TRBV19|TRBJ1-3|TRBD1|many
CASRGQNSGNTIYF
TGTGCCAGTAGGGGACAGAACTCTGGAAACACCATATATTTT
>TRBV19|TRBJ1-5|NA|many
CASSMRGENQPQHF
TGTGCCAGTAGTATGAGGGGGGAGAATCAGCCCCAGCATTTT
>TRBV28|TRBJ1-4|NA|many
CASSLSDTPEKLFF
TGTGCCAGCAGTTTAAGCGACACCCCGGAAAAACTGTTTTTT
>TRBV18|TRBJ2-5|NA|many
CASSPIAQVQETQYF
TGTGCCAGCTCACCAATCGCCCAGGTTCAAGAGACCCAGTACTTC
>TRBV28|TRBJ1-6|NA|few
CASSWTISYNSPLHF
TGTGCCAGCAGTTGGACAATCTCCTATAATTCACCCCTCCACTTT